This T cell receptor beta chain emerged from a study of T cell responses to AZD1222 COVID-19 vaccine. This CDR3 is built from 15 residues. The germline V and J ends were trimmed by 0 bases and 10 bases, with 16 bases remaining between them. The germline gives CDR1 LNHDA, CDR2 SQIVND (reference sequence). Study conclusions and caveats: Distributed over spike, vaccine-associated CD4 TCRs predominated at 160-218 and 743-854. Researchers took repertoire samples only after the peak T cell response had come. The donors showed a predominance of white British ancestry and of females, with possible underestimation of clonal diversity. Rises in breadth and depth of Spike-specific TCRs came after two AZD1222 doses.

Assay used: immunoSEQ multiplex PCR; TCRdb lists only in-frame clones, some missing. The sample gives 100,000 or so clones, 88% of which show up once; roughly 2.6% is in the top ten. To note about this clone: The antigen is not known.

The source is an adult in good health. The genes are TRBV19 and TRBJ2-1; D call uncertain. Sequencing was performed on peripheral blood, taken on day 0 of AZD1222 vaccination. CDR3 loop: CASSIDTFLVLEQFF. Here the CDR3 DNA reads TGTGCCAGTAGTATAGATACTTTTCTCGTTTTGGAGCAGTTCTTC.